This TCR beta chain was documented in a study of T-cell memory formation after mild COVID-19 (dated by TCRdb to the early 2020s). Looking at the study overall: TCR sequence clusters from the two donors were found to be largely donor specific. The cohort comprised two young, previously healthy adult volunteers, one female and one male. Longitudinal TCRalpha and TCRbeta repertoire sequencing tracked T-cell clones expanding and contracting after mild COVID-19 in two donors.

Here is what the overall study found, with its caveats: Some responding clones were detected in pre-infection memory, which suggested that pre-existing cross-reactive memory T cells had joined the SARS-CoV-2 response. Only a couple of mild cases were covered in the study, and larger cohorts including severe cases with pre-infection samples were considered necessary. Contracting CD4+ clones appeared mostly in the CM and EM memory subsets, whereas CD8+ clones were enriched in EMRA. Balanced CD4/CD8 phenotypes were observed for clones contracting from day 15 to 85, whereas a bias towards CD4+ was observed for a second wave of clones expanding from day 15 to 37. SARS-CoV-2 specificity was not confirmed for the second-wave clones peaking on day 37.

A remark on this clonotype: Its antigen remains undetermined. Per-base qualities were not stored, and no clone one base away is much larger.

The germline V gene sets CDR1 to SGHRS and CDR2 to YFSETQ. The CDR3 spans 11 residues, from the cysteine through the phenylalanine. Only the CDR3 portion is preserved as DNA: 33 bases, with reading frame beginning at the first base. Between the V and J ends, shortened by 0 bases and 15 bases respectively, the junction contains 10 bases. TCRdb lists the instrument as Illumina NovaSeq 6000. Using 5'RACE with constant-segment primers, TCRalpha and TCRbeta cDNA libraries were constructed, with sample barcodes and unique molecular identifiers added in the process. RNA was extracted from every sample with Trizol reagent. Amplification of the libraries took two PCR steps, and the second step added a second sample barcode plus Illumina TruSeq adapters. The libraries were sequenced on an Illumina NovaSeq using 2 x 150 bp paired-end reads. In the original analysis: Reads were demultiplexed and collapsed into UMI-guided consensus sequences with migec v1.2.7. Using mixcr v2.1.11, the UMI consensuses were aligned to TRA and TRB V and J templates and assembled into clonotypes. Expanded or contracted clonotypes were those called significant by both edgeR and NoisET, with noise models trained on biological replicates. For edgeR calls, the thresholds were a false discovery rate-adjusted p below 0.01 and a log2 fold-change of 1. As an exploratory analysis of dynamics, max-normalized trajectories of the 1000 most abundant clonotypes were examined by PCA with hierarchical clustering. Separately sequenced CD4+ and CD8+ repertoires were used to assign the CD4 or CD8 phenotype of responding clones. TCRdb reran the public reads through fastp at Q25 and MiXCR, keeping productive beta chains. Rows merge per CDR3 protein into single entries with the most common DNA and genes. The V and J calls, along with clone size, are taken from TCRdb and not from the paper's own processing. This sample has roughly 600,000 distinct CDR3 sequences in its table, and about a sixth of those were observed once. The ten most abundant clones make up more than 10% of the sample.

Ficoll-Paque density gradient centrifugation was the method used to isolate PBMCs. The receptor was isolated from an adult woman who had mild COVID-19 (a few samples of this study predate the infection). The sample titles of this study are shuffled in the database, so cell type and time point are left out; the donor was told from shared clones. Sequencing input: PBMCs or a T cell subset sorted from them (not recorded which). The rearrangement joined TRBV5-1 to TRBJ2-1; a tentative D call is TRBD2 (5 bases match). CDR3 sequence: CASSLGGVRFF. The base sequence is TGCGCCAGCAGCTTGGGGGGAGTACGGTTCTTC.